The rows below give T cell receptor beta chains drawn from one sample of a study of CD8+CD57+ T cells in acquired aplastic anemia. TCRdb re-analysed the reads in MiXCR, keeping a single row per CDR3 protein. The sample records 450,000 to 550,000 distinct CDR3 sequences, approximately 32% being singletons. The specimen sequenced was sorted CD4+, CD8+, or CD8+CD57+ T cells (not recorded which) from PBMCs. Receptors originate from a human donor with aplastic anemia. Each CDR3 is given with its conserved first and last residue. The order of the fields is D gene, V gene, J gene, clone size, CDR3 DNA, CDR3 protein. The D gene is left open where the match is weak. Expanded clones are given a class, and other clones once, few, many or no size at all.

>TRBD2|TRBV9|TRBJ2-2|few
TGTGCCAGCAGCGTAGGGACTAGCGGGTCTACCGGGGAGCTGTTTTTT
CASSVGTSGSTGELFF
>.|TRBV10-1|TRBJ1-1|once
TGCGCCAGCAGTCGGGGACCGGACAACACTGAAGCTTCCTTT
CASSRGPDNTEASF
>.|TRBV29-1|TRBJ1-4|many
TGCAGCGTTGGTGGGGCAGGCCAAGAAAAACTGTTTTTT
CSVGGAGQEKLFF
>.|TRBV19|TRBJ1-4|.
TGTGCCAGTAGTATATATGGAACAGGGCGTGCTAATGAAAAACTGTTTTTT
CASSIYGTGRANEKLFF
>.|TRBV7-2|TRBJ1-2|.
TGTGCCAGCAGCCAATTGCGACCGTTCTATGGCTACACCTTC
CASSQLRPFYGYTF
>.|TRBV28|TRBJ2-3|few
TGTGCCAGCAGACCTGGCGGAGCTAGCACAGATACGCAGTATTTT
CASRPGGASTDTQYF
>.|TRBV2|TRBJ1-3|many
TGTGCCAGCAAAAACAGCTTTGGAAACACCATATATTTT
CASKNSFGNTIYF
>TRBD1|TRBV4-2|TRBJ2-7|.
TGTGCCAGCAGCCAAGGGGGACAGGGTATAGGCGAGCAGTACTTC
CASSQGGQGIGEQYF
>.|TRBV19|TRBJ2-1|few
TGTGCCAGTAGTACGCCGGACACAAGAGACAATGAGCAGTTCTTC
CASSTPDTRDNEQFF
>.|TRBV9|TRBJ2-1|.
TGTGCCAGCAGCGTCAAGCGGGACAATGAGCAGTTCTTC
CASSVKRDNEQFF
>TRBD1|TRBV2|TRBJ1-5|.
TGTGCCAGCAGTTCAGACAGGGCAGGTCAGCCCCAGCATTTT
CASSSDRAGQPQHF
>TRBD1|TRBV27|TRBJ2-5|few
TGTGCCAGCGGATGGACAGGGTATGAAGAGACCCAGTACTTC
CASGWTGYEETQYF
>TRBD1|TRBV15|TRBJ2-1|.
TGTGCCACCAGCAGGCTCCCGGGACAGGGCCCTAGCTCCTACAATGAGCAGTTCTTC
CATSRLPGQGPSSYNEQFF
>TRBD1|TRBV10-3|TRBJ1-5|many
TGTGCCACCCGACAGGGGGGACAGCCCCAGCATTTT
CATRQGGQPQHF
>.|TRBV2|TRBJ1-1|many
TGTGCCAGCAGTGAGCTGGTACGAACTGAAGCTTTCTTT
CASSELVRTEAFF
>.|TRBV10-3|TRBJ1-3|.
TGTGCCAGCAGTTACGATTTATGGGGCCCCACCATATATTTT
CASSYDLWGPTIYF
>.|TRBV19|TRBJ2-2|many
TGTGCCAGTAGTATGGTCCTATTAAACACCGGGGAGCTGTTTTTT
CASSMVLLNTGELFF
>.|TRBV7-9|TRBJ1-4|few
TGTGCCAGCAGCCGAAGGACCGAGGGGAATGAAAAACTGTTTTTT
CASSRRTEGNEKLFF
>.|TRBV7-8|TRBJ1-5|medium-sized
TGTGCCAGCAGGACAGGCGGGGATCAGCCCCAGCATTTT
CASRTGGDQPQHF
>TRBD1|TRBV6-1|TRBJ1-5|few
TGTGCCAGCGTGTGGACAGGGTCCAATCAGCCCCAGCATTTT
CASVWTGSNQPQHF
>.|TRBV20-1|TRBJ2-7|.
TGCAGTGCTAGAGAAATTGGGGTTTGGTCCTACGAGCAGTACTTC
CSAREIGVWSYEQYF
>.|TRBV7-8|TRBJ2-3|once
TGTGCCAGCAGCCACCGTATAACCACAGATACGCAGTATTTT
CASSHRITTDTQYF
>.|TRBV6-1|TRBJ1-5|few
TGTGCCAGCAGGGGGGAGAAGCCCCAGCATTTT
CASRGEKPQHF
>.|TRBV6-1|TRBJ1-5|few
TGTGCCAGCAGTAAAAGACCCGATCAGCCCCAGCATTTT
CASSKRPDQPQHF
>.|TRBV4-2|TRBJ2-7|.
TGTGCCAGCAGCCCAGAAGCGGCAAGCTCCTACGAGCAGTACTTC
CASSPEAASSYEQYF
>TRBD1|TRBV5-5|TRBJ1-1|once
TGTGCCAGCAGCTTCGACAGGGGGGTTCTTGGCACTGAAGCTTTCTTT
CASSFDRGVLGTEAFF
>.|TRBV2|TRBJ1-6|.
TGTGCCAGCAGTGATAGACTACCGCCCACCTTCCACTTT
CASSDRLPPTFHF
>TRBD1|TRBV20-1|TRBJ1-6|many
TGCAGTGCGGGACAGGCGCAGGATTCACCCCTCCACTTT
CSAGQAQDSPLHF
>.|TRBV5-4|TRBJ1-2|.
TGTGCCAGCAGCCCGCCATCCCAGGGCGGTGGCTACACCTTC
CASSPPSQGGGYTF
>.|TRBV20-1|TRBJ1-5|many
TGCAGTGCTAGAGGTCCAAAACCCCAGCCCCAGCATTTT
CSARGPKPQPQHF
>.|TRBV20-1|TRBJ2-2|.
TGCAGTGCTAGAGGACCTGACACCGGGGAGCTGTTTTTT
CSARGPDTGELFF
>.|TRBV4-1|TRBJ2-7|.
TGCGCCAGCAGCCAATCCACGGAGACCTACGAGCAGTACTTC
CASSQSTETYEQYF
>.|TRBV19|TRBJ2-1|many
TGTGCCAGTAGTTATGGGGGGAGGTTGCAGTTCTTC
CASSYGGRLQFF
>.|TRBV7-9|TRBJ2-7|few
TGTGCCAGCAGCTTGGAGAGGGGCGAGCAGTACTTC
CASSLERGEQYF
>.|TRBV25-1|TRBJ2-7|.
TGTGCCAGCAGCCAAGAGTTCTGGGGGGCCGGCTACGAGCAGTACTTC
CASSQEFWGAGYEQYF
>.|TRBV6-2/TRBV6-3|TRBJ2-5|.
TGTGCCAGCCAGGGGAATGGAGAGACCCAGTACTTC
CASQGNGETQYF
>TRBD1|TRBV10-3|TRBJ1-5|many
TGTGCCATCAGCACAGGGGTCGGGGATCAGCCCCAGCATTTT
CAISTGVGDQPQHF
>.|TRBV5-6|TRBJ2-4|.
TGTGCCAGCAGTCGTGGCGGAGCTATAGCCAAAAACATTCAGTACTTC
CASSRGGAIAKNIQYF
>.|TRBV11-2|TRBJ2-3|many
TGTGCCAGCAGCTTCTCCGGGACTAGCACAGATACGCAGTATTTT
CASSFSGTSTDTQYF
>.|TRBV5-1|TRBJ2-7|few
TGCGCCAGCAGGATCAGAGATACCTACGAGCAGTACTTC
CASRIRDTYEQYF
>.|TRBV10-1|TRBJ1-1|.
TGCGCCAGCAGTGAAAGGGGCGCTGAAGCTTTCTTT
CASSERGAEAFF
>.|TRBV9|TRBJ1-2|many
TGTGCCAGCAGCCCCGATGCCTATGGCTACACCTTC
CASSPDAYGYTF
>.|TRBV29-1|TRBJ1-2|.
TGCAGCGGTACAGGGTCGGGCTATGGCTACACCTTC
CSGTGSGYGYTF
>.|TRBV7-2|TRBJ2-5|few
TGTGCCAGCAGCTTAGTTCCCTCTAAAGAGACCCAGTACTTC
CASSLVPSKETQYF
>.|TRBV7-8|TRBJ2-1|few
TGTGCCAGCAGCTTAGATATGGCCTACAATGAGCAGTTCTTC
CASSLDMAYNEQFF
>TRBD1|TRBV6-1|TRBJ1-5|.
TGTGCCAGCAGCTTCCAGGGGGCAGGGGCTCAGCCCCAGCATTTT
CASSFQGAGAQPQHF
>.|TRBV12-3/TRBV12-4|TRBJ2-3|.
TGTGCCAGCAGCCCCCGGGATAGAGATACGCAGTATTTT
CASSPRDRDTQYF
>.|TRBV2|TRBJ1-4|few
TGTGCCAGCAGTGAAAGGACGCAGGGCGAAAAACTGTTTTTT
CASSERTQGEKLFF